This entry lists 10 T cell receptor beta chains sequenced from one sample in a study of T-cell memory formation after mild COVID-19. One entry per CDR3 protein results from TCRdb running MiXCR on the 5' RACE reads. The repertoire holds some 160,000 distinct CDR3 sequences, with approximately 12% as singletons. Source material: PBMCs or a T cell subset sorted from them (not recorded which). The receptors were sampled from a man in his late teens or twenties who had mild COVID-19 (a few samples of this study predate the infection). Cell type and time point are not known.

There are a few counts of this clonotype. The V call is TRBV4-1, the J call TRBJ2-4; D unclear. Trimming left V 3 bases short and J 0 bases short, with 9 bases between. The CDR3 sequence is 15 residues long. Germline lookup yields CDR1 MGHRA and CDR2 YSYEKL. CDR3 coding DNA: TGCGCCAGCAGCCATACACCGGTAGCCAAAAACATTCAGTACTTC. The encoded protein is CASSHTPVAKNIQYF.

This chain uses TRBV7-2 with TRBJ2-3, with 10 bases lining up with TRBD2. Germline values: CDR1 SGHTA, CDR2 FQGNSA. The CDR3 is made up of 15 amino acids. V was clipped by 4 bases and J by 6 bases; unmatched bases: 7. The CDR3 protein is CASSSAAGGWDTQYF. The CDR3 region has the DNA TGTGCCAGCAGCTCAGCAGCGGGGGGGTGGGATACGCAGTATTTT.

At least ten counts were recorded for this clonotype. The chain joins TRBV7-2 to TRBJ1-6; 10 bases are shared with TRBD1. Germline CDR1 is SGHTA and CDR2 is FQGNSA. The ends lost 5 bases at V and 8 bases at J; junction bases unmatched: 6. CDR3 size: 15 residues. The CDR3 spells CASSQRTGGDSPLHF. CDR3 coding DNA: TGTGCCAGCAGCCAAAGGACAGGGGGAGATTCACCCCTCCACTTT. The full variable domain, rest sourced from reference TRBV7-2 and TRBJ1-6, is GAGVSQSPSNKVTEKGKDVELRCDPISGHTALYWYRQSLGQGLEFLIYFQGNSAPDKSGLPSDRFSAERTGGSVSTLTIQRTQQEDSAVYLCASSQRTGGDSPLHFGNGTRLTVT.

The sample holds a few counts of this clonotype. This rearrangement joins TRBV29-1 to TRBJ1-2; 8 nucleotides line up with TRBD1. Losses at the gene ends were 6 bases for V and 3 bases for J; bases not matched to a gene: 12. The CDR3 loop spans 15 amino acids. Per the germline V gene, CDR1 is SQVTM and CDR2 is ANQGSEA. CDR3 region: CSVAQGRGLDYGYTF. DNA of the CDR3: TGCAGCGTGGCGCAGGGCAGGGGGCTTGACTATGGCTACACCTTC. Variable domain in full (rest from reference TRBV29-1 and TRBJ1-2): SAVISQKPSRDICQRGTSLTIQCQVDSQVTMMFWYRQQPGQSLTLIATANQGSEATYESGFVIDKFPISRPNLTFSTLTVSNMSPEDSSIYLCSVAQGRGLDYGYTFGSGTRLTVV.

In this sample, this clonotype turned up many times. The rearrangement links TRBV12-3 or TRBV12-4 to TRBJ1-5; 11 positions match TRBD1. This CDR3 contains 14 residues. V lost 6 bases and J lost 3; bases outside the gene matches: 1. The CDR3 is CASRGQGDNQPQHF. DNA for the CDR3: TGTGCCAGCAGGGGACAGGGGGACAATCAGCCCCAGCATTTT.

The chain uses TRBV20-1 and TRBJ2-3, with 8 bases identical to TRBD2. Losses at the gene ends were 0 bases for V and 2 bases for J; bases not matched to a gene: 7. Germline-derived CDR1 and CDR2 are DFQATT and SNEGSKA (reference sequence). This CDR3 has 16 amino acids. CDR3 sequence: CSARDGRGAFTDTQYF. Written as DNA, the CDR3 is TGCAGTGCTAGAGATGGGCGGGGGGCCTTCACAGATACGCAGTATTTT.

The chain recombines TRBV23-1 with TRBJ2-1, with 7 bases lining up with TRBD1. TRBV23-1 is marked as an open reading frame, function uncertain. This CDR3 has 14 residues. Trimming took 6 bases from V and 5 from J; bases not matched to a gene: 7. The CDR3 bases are TGCGCCAGCAGCACAGGGGTGAGGAACAATGAGCAGTTCTTC. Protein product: CASSTGVRNNEQFF.

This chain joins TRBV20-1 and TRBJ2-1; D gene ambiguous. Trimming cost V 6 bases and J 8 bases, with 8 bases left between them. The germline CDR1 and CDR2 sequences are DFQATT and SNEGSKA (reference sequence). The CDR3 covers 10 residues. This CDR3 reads CSAAPHEQFF. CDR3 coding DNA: TGCAGTGCAGCCCCCCATGAGCAGTTCTTC.

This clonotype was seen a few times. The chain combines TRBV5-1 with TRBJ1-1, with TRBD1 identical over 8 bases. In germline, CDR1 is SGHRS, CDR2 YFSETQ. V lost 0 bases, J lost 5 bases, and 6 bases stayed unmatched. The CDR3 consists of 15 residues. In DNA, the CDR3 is TGCGCCAGCAGCTTGGGGGACAGGCCTACTACTGAAGCTTTCTTT. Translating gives CASSLGDRPTTEAFF.

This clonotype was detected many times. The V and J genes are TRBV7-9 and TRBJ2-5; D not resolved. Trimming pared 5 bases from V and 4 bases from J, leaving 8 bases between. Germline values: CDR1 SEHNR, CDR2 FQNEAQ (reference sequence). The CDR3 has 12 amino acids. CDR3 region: CASSPNRETQYF. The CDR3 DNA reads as TGTGCCAGCAGCCCGAACCGAGAGACCCAGTACTTC.